This T cell receptor (beta chain) originates from a study of blood T cell repertoires in COVID-19. At the level of the study: Collection of acute and convalescent COVID-19 samples took place in the United States, Italy and Spain. Sources were T cells, B-cell-depleted T cells, or PBMCs; the material itself was cDNA or gDNA.

Participants were aged about 18 to 89 years from roughly 26 US areas. Cohorts were determined from participant-reported clinical history. Sequenced by immunoSEQ multiplex PCR; TCRdb stores in-frame clones only, minus some. In the table there are under 450,000 clones, about four fifths of which are singletons. J gave up 4 bases and V 5 bases, and 10 bases lay outside the gene matches. Germline V gives CDR1 SQVTM, CDR2 ANQGSEA. CDR3 length: 15 residues. This receptor was taken from a woman aged 45-65 years who had recovered from COVID-19. V usage is TRBV29-1 and J usage is TRBJ2-1; TRBD2 agrees at 8 bases. Source material: PBMCs or T cells enriched from blood (not recorded which). The CDR3: CSVIFAGGPYNEQFF. The CDR3 region has the DNA TGCAGCGTTATCTTTGCGGGGGGACCTTACAATGAGCAGTTCTTC.